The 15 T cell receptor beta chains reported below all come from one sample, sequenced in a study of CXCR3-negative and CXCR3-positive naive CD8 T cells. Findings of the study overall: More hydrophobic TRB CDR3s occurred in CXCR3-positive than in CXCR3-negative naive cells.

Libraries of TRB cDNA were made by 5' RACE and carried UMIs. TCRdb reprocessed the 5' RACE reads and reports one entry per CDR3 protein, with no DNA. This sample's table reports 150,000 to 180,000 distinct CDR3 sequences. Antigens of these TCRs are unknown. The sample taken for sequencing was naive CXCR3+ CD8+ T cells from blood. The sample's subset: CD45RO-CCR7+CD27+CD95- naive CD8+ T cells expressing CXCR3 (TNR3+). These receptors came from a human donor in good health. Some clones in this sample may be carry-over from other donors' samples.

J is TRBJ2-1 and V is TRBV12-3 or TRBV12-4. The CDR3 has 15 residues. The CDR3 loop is CASSLVGESYNEQFF.

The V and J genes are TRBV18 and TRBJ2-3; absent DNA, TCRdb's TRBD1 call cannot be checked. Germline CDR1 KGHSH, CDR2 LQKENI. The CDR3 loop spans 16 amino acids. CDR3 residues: CASSPPRQGITDTQYF. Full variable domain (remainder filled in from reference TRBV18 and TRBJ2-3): NAGVMQNPRHLVRRRGQEARLRCSPMKGHSHVYWYRQLPEEGLKFMVYLQKENIIDESGMPKERFSAEFPKEGPSILRIQQVVRGDSAAYFCASSPPRQGITDTQYFGPGTRLTVL.

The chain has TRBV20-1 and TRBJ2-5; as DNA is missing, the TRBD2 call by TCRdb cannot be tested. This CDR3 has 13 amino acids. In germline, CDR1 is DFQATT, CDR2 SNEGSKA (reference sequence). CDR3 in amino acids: CSASWREGATQYF.

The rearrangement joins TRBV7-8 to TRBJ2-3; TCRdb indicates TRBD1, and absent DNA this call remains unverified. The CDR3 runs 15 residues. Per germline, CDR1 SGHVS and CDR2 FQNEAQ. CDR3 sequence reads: CASSFTGWETDTQYF.

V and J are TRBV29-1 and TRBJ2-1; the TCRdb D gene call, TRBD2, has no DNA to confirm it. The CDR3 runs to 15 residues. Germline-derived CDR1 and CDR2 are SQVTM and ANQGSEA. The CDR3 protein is CSVDSWTSGANEQFF.

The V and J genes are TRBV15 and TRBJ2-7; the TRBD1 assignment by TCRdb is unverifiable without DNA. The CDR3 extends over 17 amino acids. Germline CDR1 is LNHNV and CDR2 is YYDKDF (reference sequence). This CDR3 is CATSRDDRGGLTYEQYF. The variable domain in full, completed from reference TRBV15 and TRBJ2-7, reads DAMVIQNPRYQVTQFGKPVTLSCSQTLNHNVMYWYQQKSSQAPKLLFHYYDKDFNNEADTPDNFQSRRPNTSFCFLDIRSPGLGDTAMYLCATSRDDRGGLTYEQYFGPGTRLTVT.

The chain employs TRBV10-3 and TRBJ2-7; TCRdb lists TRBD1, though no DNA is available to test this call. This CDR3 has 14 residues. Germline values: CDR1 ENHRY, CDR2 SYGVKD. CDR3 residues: CAISEPGQGYEQYF.

CDR3 sequence: CASSLGDRDTGELFF. This rearrangement joins TRBV12-3 or TRBV12-4 to TRBJ2-2; TCRdb's D gene call, TRBD1, goes unchecked for lack of DNA. This CDR3 is built from 15 residues.

The CDR3 sequence: CASSVWGALAEQYF. The chain employs TRBV9 and TRBJ2-7; there is no DNA to check the TCRdb D call of TRBD1. Germline V gives CDR1 SGDLS, CDR2 YYNGEE. The CDR3 runs 14 residues.

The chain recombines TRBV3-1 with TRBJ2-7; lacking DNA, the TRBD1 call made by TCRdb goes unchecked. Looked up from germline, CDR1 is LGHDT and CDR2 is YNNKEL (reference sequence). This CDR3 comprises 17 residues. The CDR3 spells CASSQDEKTGGPYEQYF.

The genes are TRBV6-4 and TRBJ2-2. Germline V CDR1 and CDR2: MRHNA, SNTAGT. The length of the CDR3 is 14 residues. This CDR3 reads CASSDSRDPGELFF.

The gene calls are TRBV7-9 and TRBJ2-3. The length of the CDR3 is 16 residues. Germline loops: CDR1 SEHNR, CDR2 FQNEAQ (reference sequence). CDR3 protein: CASSGPSGLGTDTQYF.

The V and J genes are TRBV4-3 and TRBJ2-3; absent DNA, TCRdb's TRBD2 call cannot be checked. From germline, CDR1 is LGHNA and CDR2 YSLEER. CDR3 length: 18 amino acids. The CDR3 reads CASSQDGWAVPVPDTQYF.

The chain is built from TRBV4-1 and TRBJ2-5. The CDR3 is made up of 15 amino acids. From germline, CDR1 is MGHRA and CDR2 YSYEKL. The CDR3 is CASSQDTAVRETQYF.

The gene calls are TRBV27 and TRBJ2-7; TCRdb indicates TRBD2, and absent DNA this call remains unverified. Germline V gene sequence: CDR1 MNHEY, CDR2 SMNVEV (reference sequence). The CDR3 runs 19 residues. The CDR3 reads CASSSGLGGRASVSYEQYF.